This T cell receptor beta chain was sequenced in a study of shared clonotypes between healthy human individuals. Between the trimmed V and J ends, which lost 1 base and 4 bases, there was a span of 19 bases. The CDR3 runs 17 residues. From germline, CDR1 is ENHRY and CDR2 SYGVKD. CD45RO-negative, CCR7-selected cells formed the naive CD8 fraction, which excluded terminally differentiated effector memory CD45RA+ cells. Only one count was recorded for this clone. Sequenced by immunoSEQ multiplex PCR; TCRdb stores in-frame clones only, minus some. The sample includes about 2.1 million clones, about 92% of them seen just once.

Source material: naive CD8+ T cells from PBMCs. The TCR was taken from a man younger than 35 in good health. Some clones in this sample may be carry-over from other donors' samples. The V gene is TRBV10-3, the J gene TRBJ1-2; D is perhaps TRBD1 (6 bases). CDR3 sequence: CAISELNTGYPGYGYTF. The CDR3 DNA reads as TGTGCCATCAGTGAGTTAAACACAGGGTACCCCGGCTATGGCTACACCTTC.